In its sample, the clone carrying this T cell receptor beta chain was seen a few times. No antigen is known for it. Noted time point: patch test 2, 6 weeks after DPC sensitization. Treatment denoted: therapeutic diphenylcyclopropenone sensitization with weekly scalp DPC. Total RNA was extracted from unfractionated whole blood. The sample originates from a study of human T cells and chemical hapten exposure. In the study overall: Mostly female patients had alopecia areata, totalis or universalis.

TCRdb redid the calling of the RACE reads with MiXCR, one entry per CDR3 protein. The sample lists some 84,000 distinct CDR3 sequences, 10% seen once, with 4.5% to 5% in the top ten. V lost 5 bases to trimming and J lost 0 bases; unmatched junction nucleotides: 5. Germline V gene sequence: CDR1 SEHNR, CDR2 FQNEAQ (reference sequence). CDR3 length: 15 amino acids. Broader study findings: Sensitization with DPC brought no change to TCRs above 1 in 1000 in frequency.

The receptor was derived from a woman between 45 and 65 years old with alopecia areata. Some clones in this sample may be carry-over from other donors' samples. J is TRBJ2-3 and V is TRBV7-9; the match to TRBD1 covers 7 bases. Sequencing used whole blood, obtained in connection with sensitization to the hapten diphenylcyclopropenone (DPC). CDR3 nucleotides: TGTGCCAGCAGCCTAGGGACAGCGAGCACAGATACGCAGTATTTT. Translation gives CASSLGTASTDTQYF.